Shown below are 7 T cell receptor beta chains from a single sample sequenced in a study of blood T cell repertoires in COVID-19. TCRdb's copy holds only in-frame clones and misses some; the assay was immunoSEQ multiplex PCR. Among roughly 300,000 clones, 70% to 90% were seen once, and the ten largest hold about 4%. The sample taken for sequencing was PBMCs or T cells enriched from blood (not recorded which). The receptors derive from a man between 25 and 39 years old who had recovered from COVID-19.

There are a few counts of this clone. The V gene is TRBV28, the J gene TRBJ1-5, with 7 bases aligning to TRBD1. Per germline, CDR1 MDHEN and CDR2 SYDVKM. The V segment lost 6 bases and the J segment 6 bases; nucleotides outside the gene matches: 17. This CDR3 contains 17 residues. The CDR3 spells CASRNLRWGTGVQPQHF. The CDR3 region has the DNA TGTGCCAGCAGAAACCTTCGGTGGGGCACAGGGGTTCAGCCCCAGCATTTT.

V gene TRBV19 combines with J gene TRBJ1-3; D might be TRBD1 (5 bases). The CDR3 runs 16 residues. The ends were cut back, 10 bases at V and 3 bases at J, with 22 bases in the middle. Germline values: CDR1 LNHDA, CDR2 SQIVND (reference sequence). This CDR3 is CATTKGGGVGGNTIYF. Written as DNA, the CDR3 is TGTGCCACCACGAAGGGCGGGGGGGTTGGTGGAAACACCATATATTTT. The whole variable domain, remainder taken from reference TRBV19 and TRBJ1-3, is DGGITQSPKYLFRKEGQNVTLSCEQNLNHDAMYWYRQDPGQGLRLIYYSQIVNDFQKGDIAEGYSVSREKKESFPLTVTSAQKNPTAFYLCATTKGGGVGGNTIYFGEGSWLTVV.

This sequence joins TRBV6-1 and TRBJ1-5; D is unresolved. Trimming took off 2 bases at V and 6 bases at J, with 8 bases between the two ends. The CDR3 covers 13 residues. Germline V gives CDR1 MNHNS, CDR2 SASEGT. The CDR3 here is CASSEPPPQPQHF. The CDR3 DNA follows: TGTGCCAGCAGTGAACCTCCCCCTCAGCCCCAGCATTTT.

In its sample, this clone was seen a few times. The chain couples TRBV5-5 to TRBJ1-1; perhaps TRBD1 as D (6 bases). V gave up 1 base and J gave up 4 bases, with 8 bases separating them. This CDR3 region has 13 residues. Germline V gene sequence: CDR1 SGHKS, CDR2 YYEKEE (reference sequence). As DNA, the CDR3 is TGTGCCAGCAGCTTGATAGGGGGCACTGAAGCTTTCTTT. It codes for CASSLIGGTEAFF.

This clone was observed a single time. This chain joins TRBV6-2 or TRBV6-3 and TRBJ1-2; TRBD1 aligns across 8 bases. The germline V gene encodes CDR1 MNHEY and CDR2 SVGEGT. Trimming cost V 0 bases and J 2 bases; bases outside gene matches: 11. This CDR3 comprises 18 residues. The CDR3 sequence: CASSYSHRTGRRNYGYTF. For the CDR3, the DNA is TGTGCCAGCAGTTACTCCCACAGGACAGGGCGGAGGAACTATGGCTACACCTTC.

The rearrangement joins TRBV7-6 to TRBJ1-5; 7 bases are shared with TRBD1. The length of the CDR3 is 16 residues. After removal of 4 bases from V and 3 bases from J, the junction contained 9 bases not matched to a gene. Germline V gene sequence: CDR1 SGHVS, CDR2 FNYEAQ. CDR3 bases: TGTGCCAGCAGCTCCGGGGGGGGACAGCTCAATCAGCCCCAGCATTTT. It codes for CASSSGGGQLNQPQHF.

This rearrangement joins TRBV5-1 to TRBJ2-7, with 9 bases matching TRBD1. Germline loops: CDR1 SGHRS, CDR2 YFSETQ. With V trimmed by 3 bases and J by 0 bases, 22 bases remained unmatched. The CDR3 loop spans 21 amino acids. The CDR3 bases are TGCGCCAGCAGCTCACCTGGTATGGGACAGGGCCGTCCCTTACTCTCCTACGAGCAGTACTTC. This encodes CASSSPGMGQGRPLLSYEQYF.